This T cell receptor beta chain originates from a study of blood T cell repertoires in COVID-19 (dated by TCRdb to the early 2020s). For context, the study as a whole: Samples covering the acute and convalescent phases of COVID-19 were provided by collaborators in the United States, Italy and Spain. Sample metadata almost always included a de-identified subject ID, COVID-19 status, age in years and sex. Subjects who had been exposed to COVID-19, were actively infected with it, or had recovered from it provided the deeply sampled blood TCRbeta repertoires that made up the dataset. Samples were obtained from the ongoing ImmuneRACE study (first 160 participants) and from about 1,300 subjects provided by 6 global collaborators. The prospective study material was composed of cDNA or gDNA derived from T cells, B-cell-depleted T cells, or PBMCs. The repertoires were released in a freely available public database meant as a resource for research on the immune response to SARS-CoV-2. Where HLA class I and class II types were available, the types were taken from metadata supplied by the sample provider, not from assay-based typing.

Whole blood was collected in K2EDTA tubes by collaborating institutions according to the institutions' own protocols. Collaborator samples were shipped for TCRbeta analysis as frozen whole blood, isolated PBMCs, or DNA extracted from either sample type. Points on this clone: Its antigen remains undetermined. No quality values exist for individual bases; no much larger clone is one base distant.

The immunoSEQ Assay, a bias-controlled multiplex PCR, was used to amplify TCRbeta CDR3 regions from genomic DNA. The source study handled its data this way. Nucleated cell counts per sample were estimated from amplification of reference gene primers within the assay. To quantify the absolute abundance of each unique TCRbeta CDR3 rearrangement, sequence reads were collapsed and filtered. Productive Simpson clonality was computed per sample as the square root of Simpson's diversity index over productive rearrangements. TCRdb took over this immuneACCESS table, retaining in-frame rearrangements with V and J assigned. Such tables are incomplete; in checked studies, under half of the missing clones stem from an unresolved V gene, and the remainder is unexplained. The V and J calls and clone size are taken from that table; D and trimming were inferred from the DNA. The sample records 250,000 or so clones, about 90% of which are singletons. Roughly 3% of the sample is taken by the ten largest.

The research as a whole found: The quantity of clinical and demographic metadata differed by source and by participant and was supplied without curation.

Material: peripheral blood. This receptor was identified in a man younger than 35 with active or convalescent COVID-19.

The DNA is as follows: TGTGCCAGCAGCCCCCTAGAGATCCTCTACGAGCAGTACTTC. Translated, this is CASSPLEILYEQYF. The sequence joins TRBV6-2 or TRBV6-3 to TRBJ2-7; the D gene is not confidently resolved. Including cysteine and phenylalanine, the CDR3 has 14 amino acids. Only CDR3 DNA remains: 42 bases, in frame from the first base. CDR1 and CDR2 are drawn from the germline V gene: MNHEY, SVGEGT. The germline ends are 15 bases apart after V is trimmed by 6 bases and J by 3 bases.